These T cell receptor beta chains were read from a single sample in a study of immune evolution from preneoplasia to lung adenocarcinoma. This table comes from immunoSEQ multiplex PCR, and its TCRdb copy is limited to in-frame clones, with some not included. The sample holds 14,000 to 15,000 clones, 81% seen once. Input material: FFPE minimally invasive lung adenocarcinoma tissue. The source of these receptors is a person aged 60-80 years with lung adenocarcinoma. Both conserved end residues are part of each CDR3. Each record gives: CDR3 length, V gene, J gene, CDR3 protein.

cdr3_length: 14
v_call: TRBV7-3
j_call: TRBJ2-1
cdr3_aa: CASSFSAAYNEQFF

cdr3_length: 16
v_call: TRBV13
j_call: TRBJ1-6
cdr3_aa: CASSLEVQGANSPLHF

cdr3_length: 16
v_call: TRBV5-1
j_call: TRBJ2-2
cdr3_aa: CASSLWVGTYTGELFF

cdr3_length: 15
v_call: TRBV27
j_call: TRBJ1-1
cdr3_aa: CATERAGTGNTEAFF

cdr3_length: 11
v_call: TRBV6-1
j_call: TRBJ2-3
cdr3_aa: CATKNTDTQYF

cdr3_length: 14
v_call: TRBV28
j_call: TRBJ1-2
cdr3_aa: CASSFGTGVVGYTF

cdr3_length: 13
v_call: TRBV19
j_call: TRBJ2-3
cdr3_aa: CASSYTITDTQYF

cdr3_length: 12
v_call: TRBV2
j_call: TRBJ1-1
cdr3_aa: CASRDRITEAFF

cdr3_length: 17
v_call: TRBV7-6
j_call: TRBJ2-3
cdr3_aa: CASSGGRGQVGTDTQYF

cdr3_length: 13
v_call: TRBV18
j_call: TRBJ2-2
cdr3_aa: CASSPSGTGELFF

cdr3_length: 16
v_call: TRBV19
j_call: TRBJ2-3
cdr3_aa: CASSIMTGRTTDTQYF

cdr3_length: 11
v_call: TRBV6-1
j_call: TRBJ2-7
cdr3_aa: CASRRNYEQYF

cdr3_length: 13
v_call: TRBV7-7
j_call: TRBJ2-2
cdr3_aa: CASSSQGDGELFF

cdr3_length: 14
v_call: TRBV9
j_call: TRBJ1-4
cdr3_aa: CASAPGLTNEKLFF

cdr3_length: 13
v_call: TRBV19
j_call: TRBJ2-7
cdr3_aa: CATRDVSSYEQYF

cdr3_length: 15
v_call: TRBV7-9
j_call: TRBJ1-3
cdr3_aa: CASSPPGVPGNTIYF

cdr3_length: 14
v_call: TRBV4-3
j_call: TRBJ2-7
cdr3_aa: CASSLGLATYEQYF

cdr3_length: 16
v_call: TRBV9
j_call: TRBJ2-2
cdr3_aa: CASSVATGFVAGELFF

cdr3_length: 11
v_call: TRBV20-1
j_call: TRBJ2-2
cdr3_aa: CSARVVGELFF

cdr3_length: 14
v_call: TRBV2
j_call: TRBJ1-1
cdr3_aa: CASRRTLADTEAFF

cdr3_length: 13
v_call: TRBV4-3
j_call: TRBJ2-7
cdr3_aa: CANIRVTDYEQYF

cdr3_length: 16
v_call: TRBV28
j_call: TRBJ1-2
cdr3_aa: CASKPRGRHTAYGYTF

cdr3_length: 15
v_call: TRBV11-2
j_call: TRBJ2-6
cdr3_aa: CASSGQSSGANVLTF

cdr3_length: 16
v_call: TRBV7-3
j_call: TRBJ2-4
cdr3_aa: CASSSGQGIAKNIQYF

cdr3_length: 11
v_call: TRBV6-5
j_call: TRBJ2-7
cdr3_aa: CATTGGYEQYF

cdr3_length: 13
v_call: TRBV5-1
j_call: TRBJ2-2
cdr3_aa: CASSSEVSGILFF

cdr3_length: 17
v_call: TRBV5-4
j_call: TRBJ2-5
cdr3_aa: CASSLGTSGGILETQYF

cdr3_length: 13
v_call: TRBV29-1
j_call: TRBJ2-7
cdr3_aa: CSVDGGGVYEQYF

cdr3_length: 11
v_call: TRBV20-1
j_call: TRBJ2-7
cdr3_aa: CSAKASNEQYF

cdr3_length: 13
v_call: TRBV28
j_call: TRBJ1-1
cdr3_aa: CASSLPGYTEAFF

cdr3_length: 14
v_call: TRBV11-2
j_call: TRBJ2-7
cdr3_aa: CASSAQGSSYEQYF

cdr3_length: 15
v_call: TRBV4-2
j_call: TRBJ2-7
cdr3_aa: CASSPPGTGSYEQYF

cdr3_length: 15
v_call: TRBV6-1
j_call: TRBJ2-7
cdr3_aa: CASSERTGGGYEQYF

cdr3_length: 13
v_call: TRBV9
j_call: TRBJ1-2
cdr3_aa: CASSFQGGGGYTF

cdr3_length: 14
v_call: TRBV29-1
j_call: TRBJ1-2
cdr3_aa: CSVAGRGTDYGYTF

cdr3_length: 14
v_call: TRBV28
j_call: TRBJ1-5
cdr3_aa: CASSDPGQNQPQHF

cdr3_length: 14
v_call: TRBV25-1
j_call: TRBJ2-2
cdr3_aa: CASSDPGETGELFF

cdr3_length: 13
v_call: TRBV5-4
j_call: TRBJ1-1
cdr3_aa: CASSFQGGEEAFF